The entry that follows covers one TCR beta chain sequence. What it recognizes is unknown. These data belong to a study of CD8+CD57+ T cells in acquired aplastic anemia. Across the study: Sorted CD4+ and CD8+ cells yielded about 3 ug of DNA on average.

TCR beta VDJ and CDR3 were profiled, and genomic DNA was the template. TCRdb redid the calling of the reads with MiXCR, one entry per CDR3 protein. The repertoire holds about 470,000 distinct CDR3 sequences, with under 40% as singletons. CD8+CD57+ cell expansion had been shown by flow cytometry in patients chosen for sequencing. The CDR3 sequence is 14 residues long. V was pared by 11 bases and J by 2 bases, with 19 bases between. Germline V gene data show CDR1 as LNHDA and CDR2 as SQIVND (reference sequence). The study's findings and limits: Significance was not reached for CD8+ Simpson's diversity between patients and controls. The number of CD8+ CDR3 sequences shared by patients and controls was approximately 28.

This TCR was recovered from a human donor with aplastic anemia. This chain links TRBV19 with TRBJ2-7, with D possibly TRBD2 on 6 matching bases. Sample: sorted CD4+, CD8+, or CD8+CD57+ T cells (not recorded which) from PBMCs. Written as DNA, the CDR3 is TGTGCCTGGAGTGGGGGGAGGAGGGCCTACGAGCAGTACTTC. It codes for CAWSGGRRAYEQYF.